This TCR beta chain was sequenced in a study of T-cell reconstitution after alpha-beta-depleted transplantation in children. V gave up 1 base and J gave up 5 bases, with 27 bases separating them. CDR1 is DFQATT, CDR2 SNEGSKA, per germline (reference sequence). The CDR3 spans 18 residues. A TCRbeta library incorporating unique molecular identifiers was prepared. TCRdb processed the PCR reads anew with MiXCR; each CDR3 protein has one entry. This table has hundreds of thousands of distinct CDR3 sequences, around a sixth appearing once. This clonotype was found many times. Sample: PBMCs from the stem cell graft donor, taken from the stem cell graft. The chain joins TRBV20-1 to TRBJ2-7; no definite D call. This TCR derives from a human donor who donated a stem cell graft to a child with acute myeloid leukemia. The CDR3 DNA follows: TGCAGTGCTAGAGGGCAAGTCCGTGACGGCTCTTCAGGCCACGAGCAGTACTTC. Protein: CSARGQVRDGSSGHEQYF.